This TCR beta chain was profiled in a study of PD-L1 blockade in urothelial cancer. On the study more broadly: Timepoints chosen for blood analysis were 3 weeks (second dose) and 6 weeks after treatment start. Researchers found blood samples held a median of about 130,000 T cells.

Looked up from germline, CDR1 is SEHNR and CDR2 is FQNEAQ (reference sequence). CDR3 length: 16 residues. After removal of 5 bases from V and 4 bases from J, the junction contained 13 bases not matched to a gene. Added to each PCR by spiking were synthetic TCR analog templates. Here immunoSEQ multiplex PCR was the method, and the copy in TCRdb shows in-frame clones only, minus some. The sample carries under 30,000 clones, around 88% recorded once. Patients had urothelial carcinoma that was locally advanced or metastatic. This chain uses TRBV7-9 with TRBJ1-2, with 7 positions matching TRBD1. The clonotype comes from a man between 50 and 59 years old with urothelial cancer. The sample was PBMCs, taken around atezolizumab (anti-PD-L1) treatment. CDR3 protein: CASSLSSGQEGYGYTF. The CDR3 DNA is TGTGCCAGCAGCCTTAGCTCTGGACAGGAGGGCTATGGCTACACCTTC.